This T cell receptor (beta chain) was found in a study of spatial heterogeneity in lung cancer. As concerns this clonotype: The antigen remains unidentified.

There are 14 residues in the CDR3. Germline-derived CDR1 and CDR2 are DFQATT and SNEGSKA (reference sequence). V trimming: 5 bases; J trimming: 2 bases; junction bases outside the gene matches: 5. Time point noted: sample taken at primary tumor resection. Sequencing was performed on whole RNA extracted from tumor and nontumor lung tissue, or from frozen PBMC, and the material was left unsorted. General study findings and limits: TCRs found ubiquitously expanded in tumor appeared in blood more at resection than at follow-up.

MiXCR, applied by TCRdb to the 5' RACE reads, yields one record per CDR3 protein. The sample yields almost 75,000 distinct CDR3 sequences, roughly 13% seen once. Specimen: PBMCs, collected at surgery. The V call is TRBV20-1, the J call TRBJ2-5; 10 nucleotides line up with TRBD2. This receptor was obtained from a male donor with early-stage non-small cell lung cancer. CDR3: CSALSSGSQETQYF. The CDR3, as DNA: TGCAGTGCTCTTTCTAGCGGGAGTCAAGAGACCCAGTACTTC.